Detailed here is one T cell receptor beta chain. What antigen it recognizes has not been identified. The input lacks base qualities; no much larger clone sits a single base away. This entry is derived from a study of T-cell memory formation after mild COVID-19 (dated by TCRdb to about 2021). Broadly, across the study: TCR sequence clusters from the two donors were largely donor specific. In a couple of donors, T-cell clones that expanded and contracted after mild COVID-19 were followed by sequencing TCRalpha and TCRbeta repertoires longitudinally. The cohort comprised two young, previously healthy adult volunteers, one female and one male. The paper's findings and limits, for the study overall: Only a couple of mild cases were covered by the study, and larger cohorts that include severe cases with pre-infection samples were considered necessary. Contracting CD4+ clones appeared mostly in the CM and EM memory subsets, whereas CD8+ clones were enriched in EMRA. The detection of some responding clones in pre-infection memory suggests that pre-existing cross-reactive memory T cells joined the SARS-CoV-2 response. SARS-CoV-2 specificity was not confirmed for the second-wave clones peaking on day 37. Balanced CD4/CD8 phenotypes were observed for clones contracting from day 15 to 85, whereas a bias towards CD4+ was observed for a second wave of clones expanding from day 15 to 37.

Ficoll-Paque density gradient centrifugation was used to isolate PBMCs. Looking up the germline V gene (reference sequence) yields CDR1 SEHNR and CDR2 FQNEAQ. The CDR3 contains 14 residues, cysteine and phenylalanine counted. Only CDR3 DNA remains: 42 bases, in frame from the first base. V loses 5 bases of germline sequence and J loses 1 base, and the interval between the two ends is 11 bases. Sequenced using an Illumina NovaSeq 6000. Using 5'RACE with constant-segment primers, TCRalpha and TCRbeta cDNA libraries were constructed, with sample barcodes and unique molecular identifiers added in the process. RNA was extracted from every sample with Trizol reagent. Library amplification was performed in two PCR steps, and a second sample barcode and Illumina TruSeq adapters were introduced in the second step. Sequencing of the libraries was done on an Illumina NovaSeq, producing 2 x 150 bp paired-end reads. As for the original processing: Reads were demultiplexed and collapsed into UMI-guided consensus sequences with migec v1.2.7. Using mixcr v2.1.11, UMI consensuses were aligned to TRA and TRB V and J templates and then assembled into clonotypes. Clonotypes were classified as expanded or contracted when called significant by both edgeR and NoisET, with noise models trained on biological replicates. For edgeR calls, a false discovery rate-adjusted p below 0.01 and a log2 fold-change threshold of 1 were applied. PCA with hierarchical clustering of max-normalized trajectories of the 1000 most abundant clonotypes was used as exploratory dynamics analysis. Separately sequenced CD4+ and CD8+ repertoires were used to assign the CD4 or CD8 phenotype of responding clones. TCRdb ran its own pipeline on the public reads, namely fastp trimming at Q25 and MiXCR clone calling, and kept in-frame beta chains. When rows share a CDR3 protein, they turn into one entry using the most common DNA and genes. The V and J calls shown here were made by TCRdb, not taken from the authors' results. The sample profile shows under 200,000 distinct CDR3 sequences; roughly 28% of them were found once. The ten biggest clones cover about 12% of the sample.

This TCR was sampled from an adult woman who had mild COVID-19 (a few samples of this study predate the infection). The sample titles of this study are shuffled in the database, so cell type and time point are left out; the donor was told from shared clones. Recombination connected TRBV7-9 to TRBJ1-1; matching of 5 bases hints at TRBD1 as the D gene. The sequenced sample consisted of PBMCs or a T cell subset sorted from them (not recorded which). The nucleotide sequence reads as follows: TGTGCCAGCAGCGTGGACACGCCGAACACTGAAGCTTTCTTT. The resulting protein is CASSVDTPNTEAFF.